This T cell receptor beta chain is from a study of cytomegalovirus exposure and HLA in healthy donors (dated by TCRdb to 2016 to 2017). Broadly, across the study: According to an earlier analysis of around 600 of the donors, about 170 million T cells yielded 100 million or so unique TCR beta sequences and around 300 Gb of sequence data. Roughly 300 gigabases of sequencing data and 70 million to 100 million unique TCR sequences were included in an early release covering 500 to 750 HLA-typed donors. Of the approximately 400 genotyped donors, about 80% fell in the genetic ancestry cluster associated with self-reported Caucasian donors. The aim of the study was to test whether cataloging public T cell receptors could identify signatures of past pathogen exposure. Using immunosequencing, the study profiled T cell repertoires from 550 to 750 subjects and related those repertoires to cytomegalovirus serostatus. Besides the first cohort of hundreds of subjects, a separate validation cohort made up of over a hundred different subjects was used. The study combined high-throughput TCR immunosequencing, statistical association of individual TCRs with disease status, and machine learning to predict cytomegalovirus infection status. To study patterns of TCR occurrence, a later analysis re-analyzed previously published TCR beta repertoires from more than 550 donors and added high-resolution HLA genotyping. Rather than using new phenotypic data, the later analysis identified candidate immune exposures from TCR beta sequences and from how often those sequences occurred across donors. An earlier analysis of roughly 600 of the donors used high-throughput TCR beta sequencing to judge whether each TCR beta V gene segment behaved as functional or pseudogenic. Alongside the repertoire data, information on donor age, sex, ethnicity and CMV serostatus was compiled. A later genetic analysis used genome-wide SNP genotypes for 398 of the 666 donors, treating that subset as a discovery cohort. All discovery cohort repertoires had been generated using a single sequencing platform. HLA typing included class I and class II loci at four-digit resolution. Typing coverage differed by locus: A, B, C, DRB1 and DQB1 were typed in roughly 620-640 donors, DQA1 in about 510, DPA1 in 600 to 610, and DPB1 in approximately 450. Because of strong linkage in the cohort, roughly five DR-DQ haplotypes were treated as single units for association and clustering. Among under 450 genotyped donors of the cohort, an average of around 240,000 unique TCR beta nucleotide sequences were sequenced per donor, roughly 18% of them non-productive.

Based on the germline V gene (reference sequence), the CDR1 and CDR2 sequences are LNHDA and SQIVND. Including the terminal cysteine and phenylalanine, the CDR3 comprises 18 residues. CDR3 DNA only is kept here, 54 bases in frame from base 1. Here V drops 6 bases and J drops 3 bases, and the junction holds 7 bases not matched to any gene. In total, more than 500 healthy bone marrow donors made up the cohort. At the time of sampling, every cohort member was nominally healthy, though immune exposures that went unrecorded were likely present. The donor tested CMV seronegative and was one of the 352 seronegative cohort members. A peripheral blood sample was provided by each donor, and peripheral blood mononuclear cells were used for TCR beta sequencing. The Qiagen DNeasy Blood Extraction Kit was used to extract genomic DNA from the blood cell samples. Worth noting for this clone: Its binding antigen is unknown. Base qualities are not at hand, and no much larger clone is one base apart.

The method was the immunoSEQ multiplex PCR assay. For the multiplex PCR, a mixture combining 60 forward primers for TCR Vbeta segments and 13 reverse primers for TCR Jbeta segments was used. Amplification of the CDR3 region of rearranged TCR beta genes was performed with a multiplex PCR assay on genomic DNA. The amplified TCR beta libraries were sequenced on the Illumina HiSeq System as 87-base-pair reads. The original methods were these. A later analysis counted around 72 million unique TCR beta chains across the 650 to 800 repertoires, and around 9.9 million of these chains were shared by at least two donors. To remove PCR and sequencing errors, raw reads were error-corrected and collapsed into unique sequences using a nearest-neighbor algorithm that merged closely related sequences. To assign V, D and J gene segments, CDR3 sequences were aligned to IMGT reference sequences. For a sequence to be retained, a match of at least six nucleotides was required to both a V gene segment and a J gene segment. Rearrangements were called productive when the CDR3 lacked stop codons and stayed in frame with V and J; all others were non-productive. Following IMGT convention, CDR3 was defined as the stretch from the second conserved V-encoded cysteine to the conserved J-encoded phenylalanine. Sequences without an unambiguous match to a single V gene segment were excluded from the earlier analysis of 450 to 650 of the donors. An earlier analysis of a few hundred of the donors classified V segments as functional when productive rearrangements were above 56.7% and as segregating when the standard deviation between donors was above 5%. To diagnose cytomegalovirus status from the catalog of TCR beta chain sequences, a statistical classification framework was built. V and J gene assignment, in a later analysis, came from comparing TCR nucleotide sequences with IMGT/GENE-DB human TR gene sequences. Using the TCRdist pipeline, a later analysis assigned CDR3 sequences along with most-parsimonious VDJ recombination scenarios. In a later analysis, each TCR beta chain was defined by its CDR3 amino acid sequence together with its V-gene family, and reads lacking a unique V-gene family were excluded. As a way to deal with suspected cross-contamination and a sequencing artifact, a later analysis dropped under 600 nucleotide sequences that were highly shared and had low generation probability. A later analysis calculated a clonal expansion index for each public chain from normalized within-repertoire ranks of inferred template counts. In a later analysis, generation probabilities were computed with a VDJ recombination model fitted to out-of-frame rearrangements, and the resulting probabilities were checked against IGoR. Hypergeometric tests were used in a later analysis to score TCR-TCR, TCR-HLA and TCR-CMV co-occurrence, with a repertoire-size bias correction applied to the TCR pairs. In a later analysis, false discovery rates were estimated by permuting HLA or CMV assignments 20 times. In a later analysis, co-occurring TCRs were grouped using DBSCAN, and TCRdist sequence similarity was added for clustering within HLA-allele-positive subsets. For co-occurrence clustering, repertoires with fewer than 30,000 or more than 120,000 public chains were excluded, along with 4 to 6 repertoires with anomalous nucleotide sharing. Sourced from immuneACCESS, this table was stored by TCRdb with only in-frame sequences that have V and J called. A share of the clones is absent; for the studies checked, an unresolved V gene accounts for under half, and the remainder has no known explanation. Clone size and V and J calls were adopted from that table, with D and trimming inferred from the DNA. The sample includes around 140,000 clones, with roughly three fifths observed a single time. Clones ranked in the top ten supply 6.5% of the sample.

Summary of the overall study and its limitations: Compared with equally common non-associated chains, HLA-associated TCR beta chains in a later analysis were more clonally expanded and had lower generation probabilities. Because counts were too low, seventeen rarely observed V segments, including chromosome 9 orphons, were excluded from the earlier analysis of some 590 of the donors. Linkage disequilibrium might explain the correlated functional status among segregating V segments, but an unknown experimental factor could not be ruled out. The cohort was sequenced for TCR beta chains only, and without alpha or paired-chain data the features that could be detected were limited. According to a later genetic analysis, donors in an Asian-associated ancestry cluster had fewer N-insertions in productive TCRs than the approximately 670-donor mean. Immune exposure information for the cohort was limited to CMV serostatus. A further reported finding was that TCR beta sequences accurately predicted the HLA-A and HLA-B alleles for most subjects in the first cohort. At a false discovery rate of 0.05, a later analysis linked some 17,000 TCR beta sequences to specific HLA alleles. HLA typing was unavailable for some donors at each locus, so association tests used only the typed subset. Across donors, most TCR sequences were observed very rarely, whereas some public TCRs were present in many individuals. Because the 87-base-pair reads could not distinguish some IMGT-functional V segments, including TRBV6-2 and TRBV6-3, those segments were excluded. Broadly in line with IMGT annotations, most TCR beta V segments showed up in productive rearrangements about 87% or about 30% of the time in an earlier analysis of 587 of the donors. A few of the identified cytomegalovirus-associated TCR beta chains were confirmed in vitro to be specific for cytomegalovirus antigens. A later genetic analysis associated a missense DCLRE1C variant with V-gene and J-gene trimming of TCR beta chains, and an independent cohort replicated the association. Sequencing depth was assumed to be roughly uniform across donors in the presence/absence analyses, though that assumption may not hold. The sequencing pipeline was judged likely to have produced a cluster of highly shared sequence variants as a technical artifact. In the study, approximately 150 TCR beta chains were listed as associated with cytomegalovirus. Strong co-occurrence of HLA alleles, especially DR and DQ, made assigning TCR associations to individual alleles difficult. A later analysis found that most CMV-associated TCR beta chains appeared HLA-restricted, with HLA associations seemingly driven largely by CMV exposure. In a later analysis, several top co-occurrence clusters were reported to appear linked to parvovirus B19, influenza, CMV and Epstein-Barr virus. The authors suggested that the approach could potentially be generalized to other disease states and immunological phenotypes. Cytomegalovirus status was reported to be diagnosed by the classifier with high specificity and sensitivity in both the original and validation cohorts. In a later analysis, TCR association rates were found to vary across HLA loci, with the most associated TCRs seen for DRB1 alleles and the fewest for HLA-C alleles.

The source of this sequence is a woman aged 60-75 years in good health and CMV-seronegative. The sample comprised PBMCs. Rearrangement joined TRBV19 to TRBJ2-6, with 14 middle bases fitting TRBD2. The CDR3 sequence is CASSLGLAGAGGANVLTF. The DNA sequence follows: TGTGCCAGTAGCTTGGGACTAGCGGGAGCAGGTGGGGCCAACGTCCTGACTTTC. The variable domain in full, with residues beyond the CDR3 obtained from the reference TRBV19 and TRBJ2-6 genes, is DGGITQSPKYLFRKEGQNVTLSCEQNLNHDAMYWYRQDPGQGLRLIYYSQIVNDFQKGDIAEGYSVSREKKESFPLTVTSAQKNPTAFYLCASSLGLAGAGGANVLTFGAGSRLTVL.